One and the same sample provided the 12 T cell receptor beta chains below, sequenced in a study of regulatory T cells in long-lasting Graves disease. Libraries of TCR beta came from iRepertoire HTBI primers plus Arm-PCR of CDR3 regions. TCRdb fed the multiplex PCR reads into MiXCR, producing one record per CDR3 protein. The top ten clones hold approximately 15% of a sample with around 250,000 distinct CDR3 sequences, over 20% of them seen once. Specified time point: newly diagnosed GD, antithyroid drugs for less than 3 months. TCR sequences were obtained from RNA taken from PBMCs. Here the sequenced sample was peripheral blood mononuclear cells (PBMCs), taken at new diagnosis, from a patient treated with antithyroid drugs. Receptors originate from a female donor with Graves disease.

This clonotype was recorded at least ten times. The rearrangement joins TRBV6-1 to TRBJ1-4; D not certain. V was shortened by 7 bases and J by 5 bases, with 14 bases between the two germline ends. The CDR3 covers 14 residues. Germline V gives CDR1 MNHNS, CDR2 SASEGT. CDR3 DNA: TGTGCCAGCAAAGGACGCGGACTGAATGAAAAACTGTTTTTT. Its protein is CASKGRGLNEKLFF.

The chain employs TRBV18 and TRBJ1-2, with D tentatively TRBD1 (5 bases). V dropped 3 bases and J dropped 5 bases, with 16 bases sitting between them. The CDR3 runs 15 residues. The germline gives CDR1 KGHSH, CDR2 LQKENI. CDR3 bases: TGTGCCAGCTCACCGGGAGGCTCCGGGACGTATGGCTACACCTTC. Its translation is CASSPGGSGTYGYTF.

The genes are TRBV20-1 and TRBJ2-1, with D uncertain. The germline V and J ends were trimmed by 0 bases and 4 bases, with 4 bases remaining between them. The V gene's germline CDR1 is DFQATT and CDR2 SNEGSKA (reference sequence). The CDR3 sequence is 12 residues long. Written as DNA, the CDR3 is TGCAGTGCTAGAGAGTCTTACAATGAGCAGTTCTTC. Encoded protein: CSARESYNEQFF.

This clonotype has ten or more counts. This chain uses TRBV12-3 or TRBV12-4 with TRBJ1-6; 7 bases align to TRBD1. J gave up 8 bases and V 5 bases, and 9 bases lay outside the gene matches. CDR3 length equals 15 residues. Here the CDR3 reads CASSPKGGGDSPLHF. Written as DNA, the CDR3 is TGTGCCAGCAGTCCTAAGGGAGGGGGCGATTCACCCCTCCACTTT.

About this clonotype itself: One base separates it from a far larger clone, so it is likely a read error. The CDR3: CASSRPGRGSYEQFF. The CDR3 DNA reads as TGTGCCAGCAGCCGCCCGGGCCGCGGGAGTTATGAGCAGTTCTTC. This sequence joins TRBV7-8 and TRBJ2-1, with 7 bases aligning to TRBD2. This CDR3 has 15 amino acids. The ends lost 5 bases at V and 8 bases at J; junction bases unmatched: 12. Germline V gene lookup returns CDR1 SGHVS and CDR2 FQNEAQ.

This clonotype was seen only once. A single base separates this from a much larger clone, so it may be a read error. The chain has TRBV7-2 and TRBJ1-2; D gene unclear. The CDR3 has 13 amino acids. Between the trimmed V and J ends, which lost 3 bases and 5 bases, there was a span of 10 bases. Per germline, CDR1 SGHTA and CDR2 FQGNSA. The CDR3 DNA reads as TGTGCCAGCAGCTTTGGACCTCGGTATGGCTACACCTTC. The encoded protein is CASSFGPRYGYTF.

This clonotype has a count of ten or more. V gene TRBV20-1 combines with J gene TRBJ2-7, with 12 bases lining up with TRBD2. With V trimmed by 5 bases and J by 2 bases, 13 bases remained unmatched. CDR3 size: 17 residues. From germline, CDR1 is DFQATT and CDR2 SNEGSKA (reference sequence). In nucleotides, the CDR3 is TGCAGTGCTCACCCGGCTAGCGGGAGGGACCTAACCTACGAGCAGTACTTC. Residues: CSAHPASGRDLTYEQYF.

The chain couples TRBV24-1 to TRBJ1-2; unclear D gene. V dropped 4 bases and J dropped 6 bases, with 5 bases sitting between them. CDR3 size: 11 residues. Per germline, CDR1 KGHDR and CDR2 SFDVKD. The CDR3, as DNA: TGTGCCACCAGTGAATCAGATGGCTACACCTTC. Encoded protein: CATSESDGYTF.

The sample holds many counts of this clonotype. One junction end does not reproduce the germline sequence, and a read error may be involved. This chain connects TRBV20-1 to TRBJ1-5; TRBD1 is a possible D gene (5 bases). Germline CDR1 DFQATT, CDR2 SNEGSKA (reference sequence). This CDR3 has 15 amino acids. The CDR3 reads CSARVGGDRNQPQHF. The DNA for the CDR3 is TGCAGTGCCAGAGTCGGGGGGGACCGCAATCAGCCCCAGCATTTT.

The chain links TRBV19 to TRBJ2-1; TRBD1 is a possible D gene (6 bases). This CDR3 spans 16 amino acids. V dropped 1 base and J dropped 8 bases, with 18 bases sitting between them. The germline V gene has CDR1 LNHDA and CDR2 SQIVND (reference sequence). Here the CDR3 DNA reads TGTGCCAGTAGTATAGCCGGGACAAAGCACAGGGATGAGCAGTTCTTC. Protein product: CASSIAGTKHRDEQFF.

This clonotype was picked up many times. CDR3 coding DNA: TGTGCCAGCAGCCACCCCGGCCCAAAGGAGAACACCGGGGAGCTGTTTTTT. Protein sequence: CASSHPGPKENTGELFF. This chain uses TRBV14 with TRBJ2-2; D remains unclear. Germline assignment: CDR1 SGHDN and CDR2 FVKESK. Trimming took 3 bases from V and 1 from J, leaving 15 bases between them. There are 17 residues in the CDR3.

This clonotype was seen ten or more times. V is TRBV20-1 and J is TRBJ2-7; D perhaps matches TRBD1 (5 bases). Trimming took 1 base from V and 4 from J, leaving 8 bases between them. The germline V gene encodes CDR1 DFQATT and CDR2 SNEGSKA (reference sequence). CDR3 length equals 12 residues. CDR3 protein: CSARADSYEQYF. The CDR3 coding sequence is TGCAGTGCTAGAGCCGACAGTTACGAGCAGTACTTC.